Given below is one TCR beta chain in context. This entry belongs to a study of blood T cell repertoires in COVID-19. Study at large: COVID-19 samples collected from the United States, Italy and Spain covered acute and convalescent phases. Sources were T cells, B-cell-depleted T cells, or PBMCs; the material itself was cDNA or gDNA.

Source study methods: Reference gene primer amplification gave estimated nucleated cell counts. The table came from immunoSEQ multiplex PCR; TCRdb's copy has only in-frame clones and leaves some out. D and trimming come from the DNA, and the V and J calls and clone size come from that table. The data contain 200,000 to 250,000 clones, less than 90% of them seen just once; the ten biggest clones take up about 2.2%. Germline-derived CDR1 and CDR2 are GTSNPN and SVGIG (reference sequence). The V end lost 2 bases, the J end lost 0 bases, and 17 bases lay between the germline ends. CDR3 length equals 17 residues.

The chain recombines TRBV30 with TRBJ1-3, with D possibly TRBD1 on 6 matching bases. The clonotype was recovered from a woman between 45 and 60 years old with acute or convalescent COVID-19. The sequencing input was peripheral blood. CDR3 bases: TGTGCCTGGAGTCCCTTACAGGGTCCGACCTCTGGAAACACCATATATTTT. Amino acids: CAWSPLQGPTSGNTIYF.